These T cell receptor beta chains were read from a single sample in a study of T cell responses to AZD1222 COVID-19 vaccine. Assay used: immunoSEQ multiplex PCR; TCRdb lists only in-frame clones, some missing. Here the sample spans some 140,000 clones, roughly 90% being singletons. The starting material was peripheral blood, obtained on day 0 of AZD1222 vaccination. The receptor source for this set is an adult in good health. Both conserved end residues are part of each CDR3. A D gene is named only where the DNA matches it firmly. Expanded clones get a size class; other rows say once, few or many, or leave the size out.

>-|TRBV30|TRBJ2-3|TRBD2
CAWTLPSGRTDTQYF
TGTGCCTGGACCTTACCTAGCGGGAGAACAGATACGCAGTATTTT
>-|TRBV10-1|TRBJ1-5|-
CASSDGRGFQRWHF
TGCGCCAGCAGTGATGGCAGGGGTTTTCAGCGGTGGCATTTT
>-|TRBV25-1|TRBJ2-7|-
CASALGAYEQYF
TGTGCCAGCGCTCTGGGGGCCTACGAGCAGTACTTC
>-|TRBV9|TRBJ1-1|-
CASSVEEGSRTEAFF
TGTGCCAGCAGCGTAGAAGAGGGCAGTCGGACTGAAGCTTTCTTT
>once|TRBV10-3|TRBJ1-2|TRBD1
CAIRYTGTGANYGYTF
TGTGCCATCAGATATACCGGGACAGGAGCTAACTATGGCTACACCTTC
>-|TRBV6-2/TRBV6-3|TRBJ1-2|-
CASSETGASYGYTF
TGTGCCAGCAGTGAGACAGGAGCCTCCTATGGCTACACCTTC
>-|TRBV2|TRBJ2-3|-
CASSEALRTDTQYF
TGTGCCAGCAGTGAAGCGCTTAGGACAGATACGCAGTATTTT
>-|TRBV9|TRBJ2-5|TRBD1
CASSSTGGLQETQYF
TGTGCCAGCAGCTCGACAGGGGGCCTCCAAGAGACCCAGTACTTC
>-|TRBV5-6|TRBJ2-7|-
CASSLPYYEQYF
TGTGCCAGCAGCTTGCCGTATTACGAGCAGTACTTC
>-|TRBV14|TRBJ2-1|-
CASSQVNNYEQFF
TGTGCCAGCAGCCAGGTGAACAACTATGAGCAGTTCTTC
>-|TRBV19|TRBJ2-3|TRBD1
CASRLDRSTDTQYF
TGTGCCAGTAGGCTGGACAGGAGCACAGATACGCAGTATTTT
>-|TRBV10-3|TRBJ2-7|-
CAIKEAYEQYF
TGTGCCATCAAGGAGGCCTACGAGCAGTACTTC
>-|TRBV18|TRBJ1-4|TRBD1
CASSPSATGNEKLFF
TGTGCCAGCTCACCTTCAGCGACAGGGAATGAAAAACTGTTTTTT
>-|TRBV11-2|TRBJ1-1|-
CASSLGLNTEAFF
TGTGCCAGCAGCTTAGGATTGAACACTGAAGCTTTCTTT
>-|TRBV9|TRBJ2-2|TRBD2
CASSVEDLAGGFFNTGELFF
TGTGCCAGCAGCGTAGAGGACCTAGCGGGAGGGTTTTTCAACACCGGGGAGCTGTTTTTT
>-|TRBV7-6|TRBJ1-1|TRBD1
CASSLGRRDRGANTEAFF
TGTGCCAGCAGCTTGGGACGCCGGGACAGGGGGGCGAACACTGAAGCTTTCTTT
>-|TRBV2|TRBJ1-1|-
CASSQRLIHGTEAFF
TGTGCCAGCAGCCAACGCCTTATACATGGGACTGAAGCTTTCTTT
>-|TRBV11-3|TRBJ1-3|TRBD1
CASSLRRGGTSGNTIYF
TGTGCCAGCAGCTTACGGAGAGGGGGCACCTCTGGAAACACCATATATTTT
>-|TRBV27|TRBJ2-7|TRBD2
CASSSPTTSGYEQYF
TGTGCCAGCAGTTCCCCTACGACTAGCGGCTACGAGCAGTACTTC
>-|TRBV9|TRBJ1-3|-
CASSESSGNTIYF
TGTGCCAGCTCGGAGAGCTCTGGAAACACCATATATTTT
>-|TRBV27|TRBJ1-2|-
CASSFSTRSYGYTF
TGTGCCAGCAGTTTCTCGACACGGTCCTATGGCTACACCTTC
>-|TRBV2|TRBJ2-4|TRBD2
CASTVTSGNIQYF
TGTGCCAGCACGGTGACTAGCGGAAACATTCAGTACTTC
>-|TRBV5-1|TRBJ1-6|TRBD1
CASSSGTGGSPLHF
TGCGCCAGCAGCTCCGGGACAGGGGGTTCACCCCTCCACTTT
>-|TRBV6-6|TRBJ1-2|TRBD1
CASSYRQGTANGYTF
TGTGCCAGCAGTTACCGACAGGGGACAGCGAATGGCTACACCTTC
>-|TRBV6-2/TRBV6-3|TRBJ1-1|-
CASRPDSGKVGTEAFF
TGTGCCAGCAGACCTGACAGTGGGAAGGTCGGAACTGAAGCTTTCTTT
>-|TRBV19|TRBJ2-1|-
CASSIVSHSYNEQFF
TGTGCCAGTAGTATAGTCTCCCACTCCTACAATGAGCAGTTCTTC
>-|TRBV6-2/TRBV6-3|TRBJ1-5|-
CASSEGRGDGNQPQHF
TGTGCCAGCAGTGAGGGTAGGGGAGATGGCAATCAGCCCCAGCATTTT
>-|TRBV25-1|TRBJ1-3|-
CASSEWTFSGNTIYF
TGTGCCAGCAGTGAGTGGACTTTCTCTGGAAACACCATATATTTT
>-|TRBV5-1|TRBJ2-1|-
CASSLGTYNEQFF
TGCGCCAGCAGCTTGGGGACCTACAATGAGCAGTTCTTC
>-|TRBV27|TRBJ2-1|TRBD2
CASRPPGLDYNEQFF
TGTGCCAGCAGGCCTCCGGGACTAGACTACAATGAGCAGTTCTTC
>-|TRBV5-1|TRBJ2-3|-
CASSLYYGDTQYF
TGCGCCAGCAGCTTGTACTACGGGGATACGCAGTATTTT
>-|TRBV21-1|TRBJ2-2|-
CASSKGPGLAGGPATGELFF
TGTGCCAGCAGCAAAGGCCCGGGACTAGCGGGAGGGCCGGCCACCGGGGAGCTGTTTTTT
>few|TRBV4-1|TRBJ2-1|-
CASSQMVNEQFF
TGCGCCAGCAGCCAAATGGTGAATGAGCAGTTCTTC
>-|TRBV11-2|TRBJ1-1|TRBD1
CASSFTGVAEAFF
TGTGCCAGCAGCTTCACAGGGGTGGCTGAAGCTTTCTTT
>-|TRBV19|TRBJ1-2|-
CASSMRGRGNYGYTF
TGTGCCAGTAGTATGAGGGGTCGAGGTAACTATGGCTACACCTTC
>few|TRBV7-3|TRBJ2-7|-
CASSLTPGNEQYF
TGTGCCAGCAGCTTAACGCCTGGAAACGAGCAGTACTTC
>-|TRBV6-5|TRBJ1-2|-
CASFGLGVDTF
TGTGCCAGTTTTGGATTGGGGGTTGACACCTTC
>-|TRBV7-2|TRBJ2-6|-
CASSIRDSGANVLTF
TGTGCCAGCAGCATACGGGACTCTGGGGCCAACGTCCTGACTTTC
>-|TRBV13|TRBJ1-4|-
CASSLRATTNEKLFF
TGTGCCAGCAGTCTTAGGGCAACAACTAATGAAAAACTGTTTTTT
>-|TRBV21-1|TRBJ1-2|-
CAGRMCSANYGYTF
TGTGCCGGAAGGATGTGCAGCGCTAACTATGGCTACACCTTC